This T cell receptor beta chain stems from a study of cytomegalovirus exposure and HLA in healthy donors. Study information: As an earlier analysis found, 150 million to 200 million T cells yielded 117 million unique TCR beta sequences.

There are 14 residues in the CDR3. Trimming pared 1 base from V and 4 bases from J, leaving 10 bases between. Germline assignment: CDR1 LNHDA and CDR2 SQIVND (reference sequence). Study conclusions and caveats: Reportedly, fewer N-insertions than the approximately 690-donor mean appeared in an Asian-associated ancestry cluster in a later analysis. Presence/absence analyses treated sequencing depth as roughly uniform across donors.

It was with 60 Vbeta and 13 Jbeta primers that the PCR ran. Sequenced by immunoSEQ multiplex PCR; TCRdb stores in-frame clones only, minus some. Altogether just over 150,000 clones are present, around 79% being singletons, with the ten largest covering under 4%. A word on this clone: Antigen specificity is unknown.

The chain carries TRBV19 and TRBJ1-2, with a weak D call TRBD1 (5 bases). This receptor was obtained from a woman between 40 and 50 years old in good health and CMV-seronegative. Sample: PBMCs. CDR3 protein: CASSIAAGFYGYTF. DNA of the CDR3: TGTGCCAGTAGTATAGCTGCAGGGTTCTATGGCTACACCTTC. Full variable domain (missing parts from reference TRBV19 and TRBJ1-2): DGGITQSPKYLFRKEGQNVTLSCEQNLNHDAMYWYRQDPGQGLRLIYYSQIVNDFQKGDIAEGYSVSREKKESFPLTVTSAQKNPTAFYLCASSIAAGFYGYTFGSGTRLTVV.